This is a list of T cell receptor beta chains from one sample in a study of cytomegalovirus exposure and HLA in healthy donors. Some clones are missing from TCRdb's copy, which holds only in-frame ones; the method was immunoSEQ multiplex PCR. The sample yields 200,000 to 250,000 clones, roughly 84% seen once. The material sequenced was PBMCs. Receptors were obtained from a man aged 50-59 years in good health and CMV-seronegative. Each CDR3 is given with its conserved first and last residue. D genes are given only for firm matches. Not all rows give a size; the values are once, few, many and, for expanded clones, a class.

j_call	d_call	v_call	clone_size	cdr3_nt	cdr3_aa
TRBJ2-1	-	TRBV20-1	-	TGCAGTGCCGCACTTGTGGATGAGCAGTTCTTC	CSAALVDEQFF
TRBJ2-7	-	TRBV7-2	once	TGTGCCAGCAGCCGACCGGGGATGTCCGGGGAGTACTTC	CASSRPGMSGEYF
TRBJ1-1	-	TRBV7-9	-	TGTGCCAGCAGCCATAAACTAGACACTGAAGCTTTCTTT	CASSHKLDTEAFF
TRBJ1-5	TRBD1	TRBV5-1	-	TGCGCCAGCAGCTTGGGGGACAGGGTTTCACAGCCCCAGCATTTT	CASSLGDRVSQPQHF
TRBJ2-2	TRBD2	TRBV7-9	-	TGTGCCAGCAGCGGGGGACTAGCGGGAGGGGACACCGGGGAGCTGTTTTTT	CASSGGLAGGDTGELFF
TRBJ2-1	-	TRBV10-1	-	TGCGCCAGCAGCTCCCTAGCAATTGGTGAGCAGTTCTTC	CASSSLAIGEQFF
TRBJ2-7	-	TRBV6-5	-	TGTGCCAGCAGTTACTCGGTTAGTGGCAGGGTGCACTTC	CASSYSVSGRVHF
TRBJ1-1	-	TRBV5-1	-	TGCGCCAGCAGCTTTTATGGAGACACTGAAGCTTTCTTT	CASSFYGDTEAFF
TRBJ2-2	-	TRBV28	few	TGTGCCAGCACCCCCGCGGGGTTCGCGAACACCGGGGAGCTGTTTTTT	CASTPAGFANTGELFF
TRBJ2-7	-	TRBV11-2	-	TGTGCCAGCAGCTCCCCACGAGCGGCCCCCTACGAGCAGTACTTC	CASSSPRAAPYEQYF
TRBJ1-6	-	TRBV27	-	TGTGCCAGCAGTTTCCTGGGCGGGATGGGTTCACCCCTCCACTTT	CASSFLGGMGSPLHF
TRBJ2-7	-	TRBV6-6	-	TGTGCCAGCAGGTCGGGGACTCGAGAGCAGTACTTC	CASRSGTREQYF
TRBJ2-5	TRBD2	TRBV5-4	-	TGTGCCAGCAGCACCTCGGGGGGAGAGACCCAGTACTTC	CASSTSGGETQYF
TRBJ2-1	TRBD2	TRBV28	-	TGTGCCAGCAGTTTAAGGACTAGCGGGAGTCATGAGCAGTTCTTC	CASSLRTSGSHEQFF
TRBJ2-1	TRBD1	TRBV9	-	TGTGCCAGCAGCGGATCTCGGGACAGTACCTACAATGAGCAGTTCTTC	CASSGSRDSTYNEQFF
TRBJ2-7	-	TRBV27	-	TGTGCCAGCAGTGGGCAGGTGAAATACGAGCAGTACTTC	CASSGQVKYEQYF
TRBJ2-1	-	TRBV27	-	TGTGCCAGCAGTTTTAACGGGATCTACAATGAGCAGTTCTTC	CASSFNGIYNEQFF
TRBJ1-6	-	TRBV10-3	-	TGTGCCCATAGCTCCTATAATTCACCCCTCCACTTT	CAHSSYNSPLHF
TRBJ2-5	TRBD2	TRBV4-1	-	TGCGCCAGCAGCCAAGTAGGAGCGGGAGGTAGGGAGACCCAGTACTTC	CASSQVGAGGRETQYF
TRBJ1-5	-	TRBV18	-	TGTGCCAGCTCACCAGAAGGGGTTGGCAATCAGCCCCAGCATTTT	CASSPEGVGNQPQHF
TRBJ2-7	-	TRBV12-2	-	TGTGCAAGTCGCTTAAGGCTAGCGGGGAGCTCCTACGAGCAGTACTTC	CASRLRLAGSSYEQYF
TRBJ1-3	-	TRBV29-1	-	TGCAGCGTTGTTCAGGGTACTGGAAACACCATATATTTT	CSVVQGTGNTIYF
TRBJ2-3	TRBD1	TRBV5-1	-	TGCGCCAGCAGCAGCAGACAGGGGGAGGATACGCAGTATTTT	CASSSRQGEDTQYF
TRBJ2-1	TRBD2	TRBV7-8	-	TGTGCCAGCAGCTTACGAGCCGGGAGGGCCAGGAATGAGCAGTTCTTC	CASSLRAGRARNEQFF
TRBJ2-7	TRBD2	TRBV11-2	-	TGTGCCAGCAGCTCGGCTAGCGGGAGTCCCTACGAGCAGTACTTC	CASSSASGSPYEQYF
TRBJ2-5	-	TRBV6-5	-	TGTGCCAGCAGTCCTCGAGGCTTTACGGGAGAGACCCAGCACTTC	CASSPRGFTGETQHF
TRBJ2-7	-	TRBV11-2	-	TGTGCCAGCAGCCATACCTACGAGCAGTACTTC	CASSHTYEQYF
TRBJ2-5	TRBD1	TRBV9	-	TGTGCCAGCAGCTCTCGGAGGACAGGGGGGAAACAAGAGACCCAGTACTTC	CASSSRRTGGKQETQYF
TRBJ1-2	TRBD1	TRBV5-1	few	TGCGCCAGCAGTTCCGGACAGGGTTTTGGCTACACCTTC	CASSSGQGFGYTF
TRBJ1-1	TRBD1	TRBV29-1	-	TGCAGCGTGGAAGGACAGGGGATAGGCACTGAAGCTTTCTTT	CSVEGQGIGTEAFF
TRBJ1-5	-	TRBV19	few	TGTGCCAATGGGTATGGGGAGAGGGGGTGGTTGGCCCAGCATTTT	CANGYGERGWLAQHF
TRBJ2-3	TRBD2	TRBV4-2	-	TGTGCCAGCAGCCAGAGTAGCGGGAGTCCAGATACGCAGTATTTT	CASSQSSGSPDTQYF
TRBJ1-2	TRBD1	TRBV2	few	TGTGCCAGCAGTCAGGACAGGGGTCTGGCTAACTATGGCTACACCTTC	CASSQDRGLANYGYTF
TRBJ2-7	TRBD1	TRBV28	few	TGTGCCAGCAGTTCCCTCGGACAGGGGGGGACCTACGAGCAGTACTTC	CASSSLGQGGTYEQYF
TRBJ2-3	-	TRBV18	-	TGTGCCAGCTCACCCTATTCGGGCACAGATACGCAGTATTTT	CASSPYSGTDTQYF
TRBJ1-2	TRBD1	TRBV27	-	TGTGCCAGCAGCAATCCGGGACAGGGGAACTATGGCTACACCTTC	CASSNPGQGNYGYTF
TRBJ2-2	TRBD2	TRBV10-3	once	TGTGCCATCAAATCCATAGCGGGAGGCGAGAAGACCGGGGAGCTGTTTTTT	CAIKSIAGGEKTGELFF
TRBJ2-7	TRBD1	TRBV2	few	TGTGCCAGCAGTGGACAGGGTTCCGCCTCCGACGAGCAGTACTTC	CASSGQGSASDEQYF
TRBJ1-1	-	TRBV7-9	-	TGTGCCAGCAGCTTAGGGAGCGGGACTGAAGCTTTCTTT	CASSLGSGTEAFF
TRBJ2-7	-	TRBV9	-	TGTGCCAGCAGCGTAGTGGAGGGGTACGAGCAGTACTTC	CASSVVEGYEQYF
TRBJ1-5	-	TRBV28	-	TGTGCCAGCAGTTTATCGGCCAGGGTGAGTCAGCCCCAGCATTTT	CASSLSARVSQPQHF
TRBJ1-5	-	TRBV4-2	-	TGTGCCAGCAGCCCTACCGAAAGCAATCAGCCCCAGCATTTT	CASSPTESNQPQHF
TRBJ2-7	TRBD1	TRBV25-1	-	TGTGCCAGCAGTGACCGGACAGGGGGCAGGAACGAGCAGTACTTC	CASSDRTGGRNEQYF
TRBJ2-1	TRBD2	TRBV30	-	TGTGCTCGGACAGCTAGCGGGGCTCTGGGTGAGCAGTTCTTC	CARTASGALGEQFF
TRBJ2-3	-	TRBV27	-	TGTGCCAGCAGTTACTTACTCGCAGATACGCAGTATTTT	CASSYLLADTQYF
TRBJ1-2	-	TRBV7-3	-	TGTGCCAGCAGCCCGCGGGGGATGGATTCTAACTATGGCTACACCTTC	CASSPRGMDSNYGYTF
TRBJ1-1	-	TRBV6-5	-	TGTGCCAGCAGTTACTCAGTCAACATGAACACTGAAGCTTTCTTT	CASSYSVNMNTEAFF
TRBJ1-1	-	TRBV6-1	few	TGTGCCAGCAGTCCGCCGGGAGGGGCCACTGAAGCTTTCTTT	CASSPPGGATEAFF
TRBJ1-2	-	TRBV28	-	TGTGCCAGCACCCGCGGGGTCCTCTATGGCTACACCTTC	CASTRGVLYGYTF
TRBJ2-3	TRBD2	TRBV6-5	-	TGTGCCAGTCAGCGGGAGGGCCCGTGGGGTACGCAGTATTTT	CASQREGPWGTQYF
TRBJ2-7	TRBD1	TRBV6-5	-	TGTGCCAGCAGTTACCTCGGTGACAGGGCCTTCGAGCAGTACTTC	CASSYLGDRAFEQYF
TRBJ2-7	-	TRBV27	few	TGTGCCAGCAGTTTAGTTTCAGGGCAGGGCGAGCAGTACTTC	CASSLVSGQGEQYF